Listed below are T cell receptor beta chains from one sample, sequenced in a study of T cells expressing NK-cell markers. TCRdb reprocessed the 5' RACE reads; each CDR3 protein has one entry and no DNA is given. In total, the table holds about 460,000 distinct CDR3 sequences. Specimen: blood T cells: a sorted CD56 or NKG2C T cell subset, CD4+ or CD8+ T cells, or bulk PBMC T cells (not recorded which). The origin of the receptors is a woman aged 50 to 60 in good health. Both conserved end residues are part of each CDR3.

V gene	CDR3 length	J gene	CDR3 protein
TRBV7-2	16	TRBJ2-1	CASSLGTSGTYNEQFF
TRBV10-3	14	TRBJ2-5	CAIRDRAREETQYF
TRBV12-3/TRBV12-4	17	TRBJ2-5	CASSQGREGYPWETQYF
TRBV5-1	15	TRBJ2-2	CASSFSWENTGELFF
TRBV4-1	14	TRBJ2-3	CASSQGPLQDTQYF
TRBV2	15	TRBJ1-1	CASKRDRGINTEAFF
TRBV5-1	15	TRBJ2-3	CASSLGLQNTDTQYF
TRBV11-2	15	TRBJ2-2	CASSRRDRESGELFF
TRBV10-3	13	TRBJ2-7	CAISESGSGEQYF
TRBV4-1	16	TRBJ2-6	CASSSPAHSGANVLTF
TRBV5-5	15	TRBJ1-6	CASSKLDSYNSPLHF
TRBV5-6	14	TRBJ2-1	CASSGGRPGREQFF
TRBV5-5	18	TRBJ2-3	CASSLEGSGSGLTDTQYF
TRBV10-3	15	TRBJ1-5	CATSTPAKNNQPQHF
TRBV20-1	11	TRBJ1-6	CSARGSGTLHF
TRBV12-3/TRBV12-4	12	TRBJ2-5	CASSLGGVTQYF
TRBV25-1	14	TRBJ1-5	CASSGGTRGQPQHF
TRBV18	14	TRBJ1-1	CASSPDGGSTEAFF
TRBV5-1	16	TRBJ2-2	CASSPGAFYSTGELFF
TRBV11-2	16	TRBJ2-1	CASSSLLAGGPNEQFF
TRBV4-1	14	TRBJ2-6	CASRDGAGANVLTF
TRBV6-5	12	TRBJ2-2	CASRSGTGELFF
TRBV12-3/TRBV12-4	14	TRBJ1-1	CASSFDGKNTEAFF
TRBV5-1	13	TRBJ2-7	CASSLDGPYEQYF
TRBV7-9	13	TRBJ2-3	CASSPLGFGTQYF
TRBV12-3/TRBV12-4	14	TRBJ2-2	CASMASGSTGELFF
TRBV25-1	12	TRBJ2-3	CASSDAPDTQYF
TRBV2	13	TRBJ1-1	CASSRDRVTEAFF
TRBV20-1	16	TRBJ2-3	CSARLAGARLRNTQYF
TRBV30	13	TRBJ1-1	CAWSGRGRTEAFF
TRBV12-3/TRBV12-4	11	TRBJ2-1	CASRSGNEQFF
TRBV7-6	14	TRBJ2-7	CASSSRTGPGEQYF
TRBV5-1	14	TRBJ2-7	CASTSGHISYEQYF
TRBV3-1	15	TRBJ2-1	CASSQDSLRGNEQFF
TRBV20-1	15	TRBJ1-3	CSARDPRSGLNTIYF
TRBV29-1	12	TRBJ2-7	CSVGLTGNEQYF
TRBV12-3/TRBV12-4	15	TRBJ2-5	CASSPGQGIVETQYF